The present TCR beta chain was sequenced within a study of blood T cells in healthy people across ages. Regarding this clonotype: As yet, its antigen is unknown.

PCR was performed a second time for about 7 to 12 cycles using a sample-barcoded 5' primer and a J-beta primer mix. All samples gave at least 2.5 million CDR3-containing paired-end reads. TCRdb re-called the 5' RACE reads with MiXCR, one entry per CDR3 protein. The sample carries 1.5 million to 2 million distinct CDR3 sequences, roughly 28% recorded once. Notes on the study in general: Since the PBMCs were unsorted, naive and antigen-experienced cells could not be conclusively compared.

CDR3 length: 18 amino acids. The germline CDR1 and CDR2 sequences are MGHRA and YSYEKL. V was trimmed by 0 bases and J by 1 base, leaving 18 bases between them. The chain links TRBV4-1 to TRBJ2-5; possibly TRBD1 for D (5 bases). The sequenced sample consisted of blood. This TCR came from a woman in her 30s in good health. The CDR3 sequence is CASSQDWGRLWLQETQYF. The CDR3 nucleotides are TGCGCCAGCAGCCAAGATTGGGGCCGGCTTTGGCTCCAAGAGACCCAGTACTTC.